The 10 T cell receptor beta chains in this list originate from one sample, sequenced in a study of early T cells in non-severe SARS-CoV-2 infection. TCRdb analysed the 5' RACE reads with MiXCR anew, one entry per CDR3 protein. The table records about 110,000 distinct CDR3 sequences, about 12% of them present only once. Sequencing was carried out using whole blood. These receptors were obtained from an adult who was a healthcare worker with PCR-confirmed SARS-CoV-2 infection or an uninfected control (not recorded which).

The rearrangement joins TRBV24-1 to TRBJ2-7; D tentatively reads TRBD1 or TRBD2 (7 bases each). CDR1 KGHDR and CDR2 SFDVKD come from the germline V gene. Deletions cut 7 bases from V and 4 bases from J, with 25 bases between. The length of the CDR3 is 17 residues. This CDR3 reads CATRAGEQGRRGYEQYF. In nucleotides, the CDR3 is TGTGCCACCAGAGCCGGGGAACAGGGGCGGCGGGGGTACGAGCAGTACTTC.

This clonotype showed up just a few times. The rearrangement uses TRBV21-1 and TRBJ2-2; the table's D call, TRBD1, has no DNA check behind it. TRBV21-1 is tagged as a pseudogene. This CDR3 is 14 amino acids long. The CDR3 nucleotides read TGTGCCAGCAACGGGGGTCGGAACACCGGGGAGCTGTTTTTT. It encodes CASNGGRNTGELFF.

The table lists this clonotype with a few counts. The chain uses TRBV20-1 and TRBJ2-1; TRBD2 aligns across 7 bases. CDR1 is DFQATT and CDR2 is SNEGSKA in the germline V gene (reference sequence). This CDR3 region has 16 residues. With V trimmed by 6 bases and J by 8 bases, 19 bases remained unmatched. The CDR3, as DNA: TGCAGTGCCCGAAATTGGGCTAGCGGATCCGTGGATGAGCAGTTCTTC. This gives the protein CSARNWASGSVDEQFF.

This sequence joins TRBV29-1 and TRBJ1-1; tentative D call: TRBD1 (6 bases). Trimming cost V 2 bases and J 3 bases, with 7 bases left between them. CDR1 is SQVTM and CDR2 is ANQGSEA in the germline V gene. This CDR3 is built from 12 residues. The CDR3 protein is CSVERGDTEAFF. For the CDR3, the DNA is TGCAGCGTTGAAAGGGGGGACACTGAAGCTTTCTTT.

This clonotype has a handful of counts. The chain uses TRBV6-5 and TRBJ2-1, with D possibly matching TRBD1 (8 bases). V was shortened by 5 bases and J by 9 bases, with 29 bases between the two germline ends. The germline V gene has CDR1 MNHEY and CDR2 SVGAGI. This CDR3 contains 18 residues. CDR3 residues: CASSLAGLQGGRATEQFF. DNA of the CDR3: TGTGCCAGCAGTCTTGCGGGACTACAGGGGGGTCGCGCGACTGAGCAGTTCTTC.

This clonotype showed up many times. V gene TRBV10-3 combines with J gene TRBJ2-7; D perhaps matches TRBD1 (5 bases). Trimming removed 4 bases at V and 6 bases at J, with 19 bases between. Per the germline V gene, CDR1 is ENHRY and CDR2 is SYGVKD. CDR3 length equals 15 residues. The DNA for the CDR3 is TGTGCCATCAGTGGCCAGGGAAGTATGAATACCGAGCAGTACTTC. Its translation is CAISGQGSMNTEQYF.

This clonotype was picked up a small number of times. The chain is built from TRBV5-1 and TRBJ2-2; 14 nucleotides match TRBD2. The length of the CDR3 is 19 residues. With V trimmed by 4 bases and J by 1 base, 9 bases remained unmatched. Germline CDR1 is SGHRS and CDR2 is YFSETQ. CDR3 sequence reads: CASSTGLAGGRGNTGELFF. The CDR3 DNA sequence: TGCGCCAGCAGCACCGGACTAGCGGGGGGCCGGGGGAACACCGGGGAGCTGTTTTTT. The whole variable domain, remainder taken from reference TRBV5-1 and TRBJ2-2, is KAGVTQTPRYLIKTRGQQVTLSCSPISGHRSVSWYQQTPGQGLQFLFEYFSETQRNKGNFPGRFSGRQFSNSRSEMNVSTLELGDSALYLCASSTGLAGGRGNTGELFFGEGSRLTVL.

This clonotype turned up a few times. The genes are TRBV30 and TRBJ1-2, with unresolved D. Between the trimmed V and J ends, which lost 7 bases and 5 bases, there was a span of 14 bases. The CDR3 consists of 12 residues. Germline loops: CDR1 GTSNPN, CDR2 SVGIG (reference sequence). Written as DNA, the CDR3 is TGTGCCTTCGAAATGGGGATTTATGGCTACACCTTC. As protein: CAFEMGIYGYTF.

This clonotype has only a few counts. The chain employs TRBV28 and TRBJ1-1; 9 nucleotides agree with TRBD1. V lost 5 bases and J lost 4; bases outside the gene matches: 5. Germline lookup yields CDR1 MDHEN and CDR2 SYDVKM. This CDR3 spans 14 amino acids. CDR3 amino acids: CASSLTGGSTEAFF. Here the CDR3 DNA reads TGTGCCAGCAGTCTAACAGGGGGCAGCACTGAAGCTTTCTTT. The variable domain in full, completed from reference TRBV28 and TRBJ1-1, reads DVKVTQSSRYLVKRTGEKVFLECVQDMDHENMFWYRQDPGLGLRLIYFSYDVKMKEKGDIPEGYSVSREKKERFSLILESASTNQTSMYLCASSLTGGSTEAFFGQGTRLTVV.

This clonotype was seen only a few times. The V gene is TRBV28, the J gene TRBJ2-5, with 7 bases that match TRBD2. The CDR3 sequence is 15 residues long. In germline, CDR1 is MDHEN, CDR2 SYDVKM. With V trimmed by 3 bases and J by 3 bases, 7 bases remained unmatched. The CDR3 region has the DNA TGTGCCAGCAGTTTCCCCGGGGGGTCGAAAGAGACCCAGTACTTC. It yields the protein CASSFPGGSKETQYF.